The 19 T cell receptor beta chains below all came from one sample that was sequenced in a study of cytomegalovirus exposure and HLA in healthy donors. Amplification used 60 Vbeta primers and 13 Jbeta primers. The data were produced by immunoSEQ multiplex PCR, yet TCRdb's version contains in-frame clones alone and is incomplete. Among over 150,000 clones listed, 68% were seen once. Material: PBMCs. These receptors were obtained from a man aged 45-65 years in good health and CMV-seronegative.

J is TRBJ2-1 and V is TRBV21-1; the table's D call TRBD1 went unverified against the DNA. TRBV21-1 is labeled a pseudogene. CDR3 length: 16 amino acids. The DNA for the CDR3 is TGTGCCAGCAGCAAAAAATCGACAGACTCCTACAATGAGCAGTTCTTC. Amino acids: CASSKKSTDSYNEQFF.

The V call is TRBV7-9, the J call TRBJ1-6; 9 positions agree with TRBD1. Germline CDR1 is SEHNR and CDR2 is FQNEAQ (reference sequence). This CDR3 has 19 residues. Losses at the gene ends were 3 bases for V and 1 base for J; bases not matched to a gene: 10. The CDR3 is CASSFPGTGYSSYNSPLHF. The DNA of the CDR3 is TGTGCCAGCAGCTTCCCCGGGACAGGGTATTCGTCCTATAATTCACCCCTCCACTTT.

In its sample, this clone ranks as medium-sized. The rearrangement joins TRBV5-1 to TRBJ2-5; D is unclear. CDR1 and CDR2 (germline): SGHRS, YFSETQ. The CDR3 covers 14 residues. Trimming left V 0 bases short and J 0 bases short, with 6 bases between. The CDR3: CASSLGSDQETQYF. The CDR3, as DNA: TGCGCCAGCAGCTTGGGGTCAGACCAAGAGACCCAGTACTTC. The entire variable domain, with the rest obtained from reference TRBV5-1 and TRBJ2-5, is as follows: KAGVTQTPRYLIKTRGQQVTLSCSPISGHRSVSWYQQTPGQGLQFLFEYFSETQRNKGNFPGRFSGRQFSNSRSEMNVSTLELGDSALYLCASSLGSDQETQYFGPGTRLLVL.

This clone showed up just a few times. This chain links TRBV2 with TRBJ1-5; D is undetermined. V lost 11 bases, J lost 3 bases, and 14 bases lay in between. The CDR3 loop spans 13 amino acids. Germline CDR1 and CDR2: SNHLY and FYNNEI. The CDR3 DNA is TGTGCCGCGCGGCCAGGACTCAATCAGCCCCAGCATTTT. It encodes CAARPGLNQPQHF.

The chain is built from TRBV9 and TRBJ2-3; D gene unclear. Germline CDR1 SGDLS, CDR2 YYNGEE. The CDR3 has 14 amino acids. Trimming took 1 base from V and 5 from J, leaving 11 bases between them. CDR3: CASSVQTTGDTQYF. The DNA of the CDR3 is TGTGCCAGCAGCGTACAAACGACTGGAGATACGCAGTATTTT.

This clone was seen a handful of times. This chain joins TRBV18 and TRBJ1-2; perhaps TRBD1 as D (5 bases). The CDR3 loop spans 13 amino acids. V was clipped by 6 bases and J by 8 bases, with 16 bases between them. The V gene's germline CDR1 is KGHSH and CDR2 LQKENI. As DNA, the CDR3 is TGTGCCAGCTCCCACGACAGCCTCGAGGGCTACACCTTC. Its protein product is CASSHDSLEGYTF.

The chain couples TRBV6-5 to TRBJ2-3; D is undetermined. The V end lost 7 bases, the J end lost 6 bases, and 11 bases lay between the germline ends. The length of the CDR3 is 12 residues. Germline CDR1 MNHEY, CDR2 SVGAGI. This chain's CDR3 is CASNLPGDTQYF. CDR3 bases: TGTGCCAGCAACCTCCCCGGGGATACGCAGTATTTT.

This chain uses TRBV5-4 with TRBJ1-4, with TRBD1 identical over 7 bases. The CDR3 is 15 amino acids. After removal of 4 bases from V and 5 bases from J, the junction contained 8 bases not matched to a gene. CDR1 and CDR2 (germline): SGHNT, YYREEE (reference sequence). The CDR3 protein is CASSETGSLNEKLFF. The CDR3 nucleotides are TGTGCCAGCAGCGAGACAGGGAGCTTAAATGAAAAACTGTTTTTT.

V and J are TRBV11-3 and TRBJ2-7; 7 bases map to TRBD1. The J segment lost 6 bases and the V segment lost 4 bases, leaving 9 bases of the junction unmatched. This CDR3 has 14 residues. Per the germline V gene, CDR1 is SGHNT and CDR2 is YENEEA. CDR3: CASSSTGVVSEQYF. In DNA form, the CDR3 reads TGTGCCAGCAGCTCAACAGGGGTGGTGAGCGAGCAGTACTTC. Full variable domain (missing parts from reference TRBV11-3 and TRBJ2-7): EAGVVQSPRYKIIEKKQPVAFWCNPISGHNTLYWYLQNLGQGPELLIRYENEEAVDDSQLPKDRFSAERLKGVDSTLKIQPAELGDSAVYLCASSSTGVVSEQYFGPGTRLTVT.

This clone was detected only a few times. The chain uses TRBV6-5 and TRBJ1-4; D gene ambiguous. This CDR3 region has 16 residues. V lost 0 bases and J 7 bases, leaving 15 bases between the germline ends. Looked up from germline, CDR1 is MNHEY and CDR2 is SVGAGI. CDR3 nucleotide sequence: TGTGCCAGCAGTTACTCGCTGCGGGGAGGGAGTGAAAAACTGTTTTTT. It codes for CASSYSLRGGSEKLFF.

The gene calls are TRBV4-1 and TRBJ1-5; a possible D gene is TRBD1 (5 bases). There are 16 residues in the CDR3. CDR1 is MGHRA and CDR2 is YSYEKL in the germline V gene. The V gene lost 0 bases and the J gene lost 2 bases, with 11 bases spanning the gap. CDR3 bases: TGCGCCAGCAGCCAAGACGGGGGGGTAGGCAATCAGCCCCAGCATTTT. It is translated as CASSQDGGVGNQPQHF.

This clone was observed a few times. The chain has TRBV10-2 and TRBJ2-7, with no clear D. Trimming left V 0 bases short and J 4 bases short, with 7 bases between. The CDR3 is made up of 13 amino acids. Germline CDR1 and CDR2: WSHSY and SAAADI. This CDR3 is CASSESGPYEQYF. The CDR3 nucleotides read TGCGCCAGCAGTGAGTCTGGGCCATACGAGCAGTACTTC.

This clone came up once. The V call is TRBV7-2, the J call TRBJ1-6; D gene unclear. Trimming left V 2 bases short and J 8 bases short, with 7 bases between. Germline V gene sequence: CDR1 SGHTA, CDR2 FQGNSA. The CDR3 is 13 amino acids. CDR3 sequence (DNA): TGTGCCAGCAGCTTACATACGGATTCACCCCTCCACTTT. Protein sequence: CASSLHTDSPLHF.

The chain joins TRBV5-1 to TRBJ2-5; TRBD1 agrees at 12 bases. The CDR3 extends over 15 amino acids. Germline trimming cut 4 bases from V and 5 bases from J; bases unmatched to any gene: 6. Germline CDR1 is SGHRS and CDR2 is YFSETQ. The CDR3 DNA is TGCGCCAGCAGCCCGGGACAGGGGGCTAGGGAGACCCAGTACTTC. Translating gives CASSPGQGARETQYF.

This clone was seen only a few times. The V call is TRBV7-8, the J call TRBJ1-4, with no clear D. The CDR3 covers 16 residues. The germline gives CDR1 SGHVS, CDR2 FQNEAQ. Trimming left V 3 bases short and J 2 bases short, with 13 bases between. DNA for the CDR3: TGTGCCAGCAGCTTGAGGGCCACGAGCACTAATGAAAAACTGTTTTTT. The encoded protein is CASSLRATSTNEKLFF.

The V and J genes are TRBV4-3 and TRBJ1-1; no reliable D call. V gave up 0 bases and J gave up 4 bases, with 18 bases separating them. Germline CDR1 is LGHNA and CDR2 is YSLEER. This CDR3 contains 17 residues. CDR3 nucleotide sequence: TGCGCCAGCAGCCAAGATAGTAGGCGGGCAGGAGGCACTGAAGCTTTCTTT. Translated: CASSQDSRRAGGTEAFF.

The rearrangement links TRBV9 to TRBJ2-5, with 7 bases fitting TRBD2. The V gene's germline CDR1 is SGDLS and CDR2 YYNGEE. The CDR3 runs to 15 residues. Trimming took 0 bases from V and 2 from J; bases not matched to a gene: 4. The CDR3 spells CASSVAGGPQETQYF. CDR3 sequence (DNA): TGTGCCAGCAGCGTAGCGGGGGGACCTCAAGAGACCCAGTACTTC.

CDR3 region: CASSVSGIEQYF. The CDR3 DNA follows: TGTGCCAGCAGTGTTTCGGGGATTGAGCAGTACTTC. The chain employs TRBV2 and TRBJ2-7, with D possibly TRBD2 on 5 matching bases. The CDR3 covers 12 residues. Per the germline V gene, CDR1 is SNHLY and CDR2 is FYNNEI. The V and J ends lost 4 bases and 7 bases respectively, with 11 bases between them.

This chain uses TRBV2 with TRBJ2-3; 11 positions agree with TRBD2. Germline lookup yields CDR1 SNHLY and CDR2 FYNNEI. The CDR3 contains 15 residues. V shed 4 bases and J 5 bases; nucleotides not matched to a gene: 5. CDR3 nucleotide sequence: TGTGCCAGCAGTGTTCTAGCGGGGGGTAAAGATACGCAGTATTTT. It encodes CASSVLAGGKDTQYF.